This T cell receptor beta chain came from a study of shared clonotypes between healthy human individuals. Points from the study as a whole: In general, naive subsets displayed greater estimated richness than memory subsets did.

Sequencing was at deep level. Profiled with immunoSEQ multiplex PCR; TCRdb holds only in-frame clones, not every one. Among some 900,000 clones listed, about three quarters were seen once. About this clone: Its antigen is not known.

Sequenced input: memory CD4+ T cells sorted from blood. The sample's subset: CD45RA-negative fraction. The TCR originated in a man aged 18 to 35 in good health.

For the CDR3, the DNA is TGTGCCAGCAGTGGGGGACAGGGGCACCAAGAGACCCAGTACTTC. Encoded protein: CASSGGQGHQETQYF. This chain joins TRBV2 and TRBJ2-5; 10 bases map to TRBD1. Unmatched junction bases numbered 2, after V lost 4 bases and J lost 0 bases. CDR1 is SNHLY, CDR2 FYNNEI, per germline. The CDR3 has 15 residues.